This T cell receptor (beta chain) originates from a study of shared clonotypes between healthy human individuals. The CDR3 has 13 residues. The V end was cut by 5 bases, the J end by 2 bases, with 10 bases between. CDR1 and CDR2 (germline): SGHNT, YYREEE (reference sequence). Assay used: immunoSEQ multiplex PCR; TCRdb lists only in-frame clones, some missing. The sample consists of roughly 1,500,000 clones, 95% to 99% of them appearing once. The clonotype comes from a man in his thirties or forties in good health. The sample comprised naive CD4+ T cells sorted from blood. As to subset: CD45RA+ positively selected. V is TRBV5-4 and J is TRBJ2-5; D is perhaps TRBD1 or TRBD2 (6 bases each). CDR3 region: CASRRGGQETQYF. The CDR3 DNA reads TGTGCCAGCAGAAGAGGGGGGCAAGAGACCCAGTACTTC.